The sequence of this T cell receptor (beta chain) was determined in a study of T cell repertoires in cytomegalovirus infection. This CDR3 spans 14 amino acids. The germline V and J ends were trimmed by 2 bases and 3 bases, with 11 bases remaining between them. From germline, CDR1 is ENHRY and CDR2 SYGVKD. In regard to this clonotype: Its specificity is unknown.

Using its own MiXCR run on the reads, TCRdb lists one record per CDR3 protein. The repertoire includes 250,000 to 400,000 distinct CDR3 sequences, 20% to 25% of them detected once, and about 14% sits in the top ten. The rearrangement uses TRBV10-3 and TRBJ2-7, with no clear D. Here the sequenced sample was cultured PBMCs, taken from culture after CMV antigen stimulation. The sequence was collected from a human donor in good health (CMV status not recorded). Some clones in this sample may be carry-over from other donors' samples. The CDR3 protein is CAISEAGPIYEQYF. CDR3 DNA: TGTGCCATCAGTGAGGCCGGGCCCATCTACGAGCAGTACTTC.